What follows is one T cell receptor beta chain and its context. Its cognate antigen is unknown. The naive CD8 subset, CD45RO-negative cells positively selected for CCR7, excluded terminally differentiated effector memory CD45RA+ cells. Recent vaccinations or acute infections were absent in the healthy HIV-negative adult donors. Every donor, a Caucasian adult, lived in Nashville, Tennessee. The entry originates in a study of shared clonotypes between healthy human individuals. Per the germline V gene, CDR1 is SEHNR and CDR2 is FQNEAQ (reference sequence). CDR3 length equals 14 residues. Germline trimming cut 1 base from V and 4 bases from J; bases unmatched to any gene: 3. Overall study findings and caveats: Generation of non-shared clonotypes was less probable than generation of clonotypes shared by all four donors.

It was across several immunoSEQ plates that each subset's genomic DNA was evenly split. Using immunoSEQ multiplex PCR, the repertoire was profiled, and TCRdb retains in-frame clones only, with some absent. The sample lists under 700,000 clones, about 95% occurring once. This chain links TRBV7-9 with TRBJ2-5, with TRBD1 matching 7 bases. This TCR was recovered from a woman in her 30s in good health. Sequenced sample: naive CD8+ T cells sorted from blood. CDR3 sequence: CASSLGQGIETQYF. In DNA form, the CDR3 reads TGTGCCAGCAGCTTAGGACAGGGAATAGAGACCCAGTACTTC.